Each of the 12 T cell receptor beta chains below was sequenced from the same sample in a study of OX40 agonist ivuxolimab in advanced cancers. Profiling relied on immunoSEQ multiplex PCR, and the TCRdb table lists in-frame clones only, not all of them. This table has 90,000 to 100,000 clones, around nine tenths appearing once. This specimen consisted of CD4+ or CD8+ T cells sorted from blood, obtained in a trial of the OX40 agonist ivuxolimab. These receptors originate from an adult with an advanced solid tumor such as melanoma, head and neck, liver or kidney cancer.

The chain uses TRBV29-1 and TRBJ2-3, with no clear D. Germline CDR1 SQVTM, CDR2 ANQGSEA. V lost 4 bases and J lost 2, with 13 bases in between. The CDR3 contains 14 residues. CDR3 residues: CSVGSTKLTDTQYF. In DNA form, the CDR3 reads TGCAGCGTTGGTTCTACAAAACTCACAGATACGCAGTATTTT.

V is TRBV12-5 and J is TRBJ2-1; D call uncertain. Germline V lookup: CDR1 LGHNT, CDR2 FRNRAP. V was cut by 2 bases and J by 8 bases, with 10 bases left in between. The CDR3 extends over 13 amino acids. Written as DNA, the CDR3 is TGTGCTAGTGGTTTGTTTGGGAAGGATGAGCAGTTCTTC. This sequence encodes CASGLFGKDEQFF.

This sequence joins TRBV27 and TRBJ1-5; 8 bases agree with TRBD1. CDR3 size: 15 residues. Germline-derived CDR1 and CDR2 are MNHEY and SMNVEV (reference sequence). J gave up 7 bases and V 0 bases, and 5 bases lay outside the gene matches. CDR3: CASSLSTGVGQPQHF. The CDR3 region has the DNA TGTGCCAGCAGTTTATCGACAGGGGTCGGGCAGCCCCAGCATTTT.

The chain recombines TRBV28 with TRBJ2-7; 11 bases align to TRBD2. CDR3 length: 16 amino acids. From germline, CDR1 is MDHEN and CDR2 SYDVKM. V shed 2 bases and J 6 bases; nucleotides not matched to a gene: 9. The CDR3 sequence is CASSLKASGRRGEQYF. The DNA of the CDR3 is TGTGCCAGCAGTTTAAAGGCTAGCGGGAGGAGGGGCGAGCAGTACTTC.

The chain couples TRBV5-4 to TRBJ1-2; D is possibly TRBD1 (6 bases). V was cut by 6 bases and J by 1 base, with 10 bases left in between. CDR1 is SGHNT and CDR2 is YYREEE in the germline V gene (reference sequence). The CDR3 sequence is 13 residues long. The CDR3 protein is CASTVQGNYGYTF. In nucleotides, the CDR3 is TGTGCCAGCACCGTACAGGGTAACTATGGCTACACCTTC.

The rearrangement links TRBV28 to TRBJ2-1; D uncertain. The CDR3 extends over 11 amino acids. V gave up 2 bases and J gave up 5 bases, with 1 base separating them. Germline V gene data show CDR1 as MDHEN and CDR2 as SYDVKM. For the CDR3, the DNA is TGTGCCAGCAGTTTAAACAATGAGCAGTTCTTC. Its protein is CASSLNNEQFF.

The chain carries TRBV27 and TRBJ2-3, with TRBD1 identical over 7 bases. J gave up 2 bases and V 3 bases, and 8 bases lay outside the gene matches. The CDR3 consists of 16 residues. Germline V gene data show CDR1 as MNHEY and CDR2 as SMNVEV (reference sequence). For the CDR3, the DNA is TGTGCCAGCAGTTTCCGCGGACAGGCAAACACAGATACGCAGTATTTT. Translated, it gives CASSFRGQANTDTQYF.

This clone showed up just once. The genes are TRBV6-1 and TRBJ2-5, with 8 bases that match TRBD1. Trimming removed 6 bases from V and 4 bases from J; junction bases left unmatched: 4. This CDR3 comprises 13 residues. The germline gives CDR1 MNHNS, CDR2 SASEGT. CDR3: CASRDRVVETQYF. CDR3 DNA: TGTGCCAGCAGGGACAGGGTAGTAGAGACCCAGTACTTC.

The chain recombines TRBV5-1 with TRBJ1-2; the match to TRBD1 covers 9 bases. V lost 3 bases, J lost 1 base, and 7 bases stayed unmatched. This CDR3 contains 16 residues. Germline CDR1 SGHRS, CDR2 YFSETQ. The CDR3 DNA reads TGCGCCAGCAGCTCGTCCCGGGACAGGGTTAACTATGGCTACACCTTC. It yields the protein CASSSSRDRVNYGYTF.

The chain carries TRBV18 and TRBJ1-1, with D perhaps TRBD1 (6 bases). CDR3 length: 15 amino acids. Germline assignment: CDR1 KGHSH and CDR2 LQKENI. Between the trimmed V and J ends, which lost 1 base and 1 base, there was a span of 10 bases. CDR3 residues: CASSPRDNRNTEAFF. CDR3 coding DNA: TGTGCCAGCTCACCACGGGACAATCGGAACACTGAAGCTTTCTTT.

The chain is built from TRBV27 and TRBJ2-2; maybe TRBD2 (5 bases). Trimming pared 7 bases from V and 7 bases from J, leaving 16 bases between. Looked up from germline, CDR1 is MNHEY and CDR2 is SMNVEV (reference sequence). This CDR3 spans 14 amino acids. CDR3: CASTYGAESGELFF. In nucleotides, the CDR3 is TGTGCCAGCACCTACGGAGCGGAAAGCGGGGAGCTGTTTTTT.

This CDR3 reads CASSLGRFSYEQYF. CDR3 nucleotide sequence: TGTGCCAGCAGTTTAGGACGGTTCTCCTACGAGCAGTACTTC. This rearrangement joins TRBV27 to TRBJ2-7; D is ambiguous. The CDR3 is 14 residues long. Trimming removed 2 bases at V and 0 bases at J, with 8 bases between. The V gene's germline CDR1 is MNHEY and CDR2 SMNVEV (reference sequence).